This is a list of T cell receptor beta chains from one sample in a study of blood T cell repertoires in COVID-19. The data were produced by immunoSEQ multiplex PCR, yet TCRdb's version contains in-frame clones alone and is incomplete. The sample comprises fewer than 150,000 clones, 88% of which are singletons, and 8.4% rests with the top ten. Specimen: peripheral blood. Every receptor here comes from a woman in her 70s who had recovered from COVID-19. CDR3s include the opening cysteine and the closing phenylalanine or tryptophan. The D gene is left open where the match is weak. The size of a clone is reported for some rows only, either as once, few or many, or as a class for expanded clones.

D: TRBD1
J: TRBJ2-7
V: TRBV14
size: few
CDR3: CASSQDPGTGGLFAYEQYF
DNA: TGTGCCAGCAGCCAAGACCCCGGGACAGGGGGCCTTTTTGCCTACGAGCAGTACTTC

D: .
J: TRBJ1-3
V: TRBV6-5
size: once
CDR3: CASSRTVPLGNTIYF
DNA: TGTGCCAGCAGTCGGACAGTCCCCCTTGGAAACACCATATATTTT

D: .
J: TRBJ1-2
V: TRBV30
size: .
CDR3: CAWSEGGVGYTF
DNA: TGTGCCTGGAGTGAGGGAGGGGTCGGCTACACCTTC

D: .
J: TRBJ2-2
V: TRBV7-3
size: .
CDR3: CASSLLGQGGELFF
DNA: TGTGCCAGCAGCTTATTAGGTCAGGGCGGGGAGCTGTTTTTT

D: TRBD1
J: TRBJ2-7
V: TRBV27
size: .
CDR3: CASSSSTGGTSSYEQYF
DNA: TGTGCCAGCAGTTCTTCTACAGGGGGCACCAGCTCCTACGAGCAGTACTTC

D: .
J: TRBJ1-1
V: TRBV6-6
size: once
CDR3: CASSYGGNTEAFF
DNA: TGTGCCAGCAGTTATGGAGGAAACACTGAAGCTTTCTTT

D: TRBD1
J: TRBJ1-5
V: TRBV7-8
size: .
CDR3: CASSPRGRGAQHF
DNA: TGTGCCAGCAGCCCCAGGGGGCGAGGGGCCCAGCATTTT

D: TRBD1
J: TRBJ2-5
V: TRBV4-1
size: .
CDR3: CASSQVTGQGGETQYF
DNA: TGCGCCAGCAGCCAAGTAACGGGACAGGGTGGAGAGACCCAGTACTTC

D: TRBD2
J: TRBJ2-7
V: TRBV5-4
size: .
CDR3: CASSLDAGGGEQYF
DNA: TGTGCCAGCAGCTTGGATGCGGGGGGGGGAGAGCAGTACTTC

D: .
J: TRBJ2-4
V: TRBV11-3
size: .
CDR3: CASSFRQVGGLAKNIQYF
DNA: TGTGCCAGCAGCTTTAGACAGGTAGGTGGCCTAGCCAAAAACATTCAGTACTTC

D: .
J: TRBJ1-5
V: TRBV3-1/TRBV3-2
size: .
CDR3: CASSQGSGLYQPQHF
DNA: TGTGCCAGCAGCCAAGGGTCAGGCTTGTATCAGCCCCAGCATTTT

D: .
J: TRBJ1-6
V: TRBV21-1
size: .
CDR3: CASPLRGTVDNSPLHF
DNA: TGTGCCAGCCCGCTGAGGGGGACAGTGGATAATTCACCCCTCCACTTT

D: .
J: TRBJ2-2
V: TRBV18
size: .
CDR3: CASSPNWGRNTGELFF
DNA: TGTGCCAGCTCACCTAACTGGGGCCGGAACACCGGGGAGCTGTTTTTT

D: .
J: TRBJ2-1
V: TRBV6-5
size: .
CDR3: CASRQGDEQFF
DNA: TGTGCCAGCAGGCAGGGCGATGAGCAGTTCTTC

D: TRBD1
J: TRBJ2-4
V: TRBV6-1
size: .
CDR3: CASSERPGQGTLAKNIQYF
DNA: TGTGCCAGCAGTGAGAGACCGGGACAGGGAACCTTAGCCAAAAACATTCAGTACTTC

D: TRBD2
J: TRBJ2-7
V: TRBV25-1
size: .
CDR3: CASSEIGGRRAYEQYF
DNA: TGTGCCAGCAGTGAAATAGGCGGGAGACGAGCCTACGAGCAGTACTTC

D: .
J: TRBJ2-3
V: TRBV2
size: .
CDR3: CASSEHLGTQYF
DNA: TGTGCCAGCAGTGAACACCTAGGTACGCAGTATTTT

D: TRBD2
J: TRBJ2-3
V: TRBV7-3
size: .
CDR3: CASSRGTSAFTDTQYF
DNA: TGTGCCAGCAGCCGGGGGACTAGCGCCTTCACAGATACGCAGTATTTT

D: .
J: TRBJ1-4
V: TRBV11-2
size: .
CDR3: CASSSYRARREKLFF
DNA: TGTGCCAGCAGCTCGTACAGGGCGCGTCGGGAAAAACTGTTTTTT

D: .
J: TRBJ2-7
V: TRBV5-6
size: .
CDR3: CASSFLQAYEQYF
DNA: TGTGCCAGCAGCTTCCTACAGGCGTACGAGCAGTACTTC

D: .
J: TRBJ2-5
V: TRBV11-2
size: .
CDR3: CASSLGRAGQMWETQYF
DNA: TGTGCCAGCAGCTTAGGCAGAGCGGGACAAATGTGGGAGACCCAGTACTTC

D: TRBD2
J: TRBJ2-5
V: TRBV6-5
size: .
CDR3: CASSLVLAGQETQYF
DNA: TGTGCTAGCAGTTTGGTACTAGCGGGACAAGAGACCCAGTACTTC

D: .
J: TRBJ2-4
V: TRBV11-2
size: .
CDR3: CASSGGRGKNIQYF
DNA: TGTGCCAGCAGCGGAGGGCGAGGCAAAAACATTCAGTACTTC

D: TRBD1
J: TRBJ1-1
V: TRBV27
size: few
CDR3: CASSSPDRSVDLSEAFF
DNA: TGTGCCAGCAGTTCCCCGGACAGGTCGGTGGATCTCTCAGAAGCTTTCTTT

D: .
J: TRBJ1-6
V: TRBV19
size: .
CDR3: CASSATGNSPLHF
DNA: TGTGCCAGTAGTGCAACAGGGAATTCACCCCTCCACTTT

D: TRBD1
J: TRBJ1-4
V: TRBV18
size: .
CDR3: CASSATGVDEKLFF
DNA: TGTGCCAGCTCAGCGACAGGGGTGGATGAAAAACTGTTTTTT

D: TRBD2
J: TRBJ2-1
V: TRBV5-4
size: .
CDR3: CASSSLAGGRDEQFF
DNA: TGTGCCAGCAGCTCCCTAGCGGGGGGGCGCGATGAGCAGTTCTTC

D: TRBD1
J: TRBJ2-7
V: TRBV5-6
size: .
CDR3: CASSLGDREEGEQYF
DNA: TGTGCCAGCAGCTTGGGAGACAGGGAAGAGGGAGAGCAGTACTTC

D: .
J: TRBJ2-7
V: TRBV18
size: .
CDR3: CASSQGTMRSYEQYF
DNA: TGTGCCAGCTCACAAGGGACAATGCGCTCCTACGAGCAGTACTTC

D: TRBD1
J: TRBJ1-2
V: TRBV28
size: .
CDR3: CASSLWDRGPSGYTF
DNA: TGTGCCAGCAGTTTATGGGACAGGGGGCCAAGCGGCTACACCTTC

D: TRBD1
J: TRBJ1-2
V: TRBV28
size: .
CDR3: CASSSTGGADYGYTF
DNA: TGTGCCAGCAGCTCGACAGGGGGCGCCGACTATGGCTACACCTTC

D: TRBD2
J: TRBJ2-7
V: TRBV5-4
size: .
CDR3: CASSLGLAVSSYEQYF
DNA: TGTGCCAGCAGCTTGGGGCTAGCGGTTAGCTCCTACGAGCAGTACTTC

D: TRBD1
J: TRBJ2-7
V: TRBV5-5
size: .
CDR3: CASTLTGATLYEQYF
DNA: TGTGCCAGCACCCTGACAGGGGCCACCCTCTACGAGCAGTACTTC

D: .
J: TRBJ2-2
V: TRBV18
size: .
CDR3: CASSPSRENTGELFF
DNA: TGTGCCAGCTCACCCTCCAGGGAGAACACCGGGGAGCTGTTTTTT

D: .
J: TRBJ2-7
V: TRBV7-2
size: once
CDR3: CASSSLGRGLVSYEQYF
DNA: TGTGCCAGCAGCTCCCTAGGGCGCGGGCTTGTCTCCTACGAGCAGTACTTC

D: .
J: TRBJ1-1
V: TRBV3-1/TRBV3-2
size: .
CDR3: CASSQDLPPVQFF
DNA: TGTGCCAGCAGCCAAGATCTTCCTCCAGTTCAGTTCTTT

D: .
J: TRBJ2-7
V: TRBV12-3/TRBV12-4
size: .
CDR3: CASRRGQYEQYF
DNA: TGTGCCAGCAGGCGAGGACAGTACGAGCAGTACTTC

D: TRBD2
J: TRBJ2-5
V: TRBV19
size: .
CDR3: CASSILTSGGSSVQETQYF
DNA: TGTGCCAGTAGTATCCTCACTAGCGGGGGGTCATCCGTCCAAGAGACCCAGTACTTC

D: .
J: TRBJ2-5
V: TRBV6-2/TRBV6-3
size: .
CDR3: CASSYSPEETQYF
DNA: TGTGCCAGCAGTTACTCGCCAGAAGAGACCCAGTACTTC

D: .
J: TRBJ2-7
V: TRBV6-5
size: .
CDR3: CASSYSRDSPSYEQYF
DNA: TGTGCCAGCAGTTACTCGCGGGACAGCCCCAGCTACGAGCAGTACTTC